Listed below are T cell receptor beta chains from one sample, sequenced in a study of immune cell composition in non-small cell lung cancer. Produced via immunoSEQ multiplex PCR; TCRdb's table is partial and in-frame only. The sample records 2,000 to 2,500 clones, roughly two thirds being singletons. Sequencing used lung tumor tissue. The origin of the receptors is a human donor with non-small cell lung cancer. The CDR3 runs from the conserved cysteine through the conserved F or W. Each record gives: clone size, V gene, CDR3 protein. Not all rows give a size; the values are once, few, many and, for expanded clones, a class.

- TRBV25-1 CASSDGDRHSGANVLTF
- TRBV28 CASSWGSTTYGYTF
- TRBV15 CATSRASPEQFF
- TRBV11-3 CASSPDKGQNTGELFF
- TRBV7-9 CASSTGTKERGYTF
- TRBV18 CASSPLPQDVADTQYF
- TRBV6-1 CASSEAWATGELFF
- TRBV11-3 CASSPHVTGELFF
few TRBV28 CASSGGGQGNYGYTF
- TRBV6-5 CASSYDFLGDGYTF